This T cell receptor (beta chain) was identified in a study of CD8 T cell repertoires and HIV-1 epitope variants. TCRdb's table, derived via immunoSEQ multiplex PCR, lists solely in-frame clones and lacks some. In the table there are roughly 5,200 clones, less than 70% of which are singletons. This clone was observed a few times. Its antigen is still unknown. This CDR3 contains 13 residues. Trimming cost V 3 bases and J 3 bases, with 8 bases left between them. In germline, CDR1 is MNHEY, CDR2 SMNVEV (reference sequence). This TCR came from a male donor with HIV. J is TRBJ1-1 and V is TRBV27; maybe TRBD1 (5 bases). Source material: cultured CD8+ T cells derived from PBMCs. The DNA of the CDR3 is TGTGCCAGCAGTTTGTGGGGGGACACTGAAGCTTTCTTT. Translating it yields CASSLWGDTEAFF.